The clone carrying this T cell receptor (beta chain) showed up just a few times. Its antigen is undetermined. Other nucleotide sequences from this sample produce the same CDR3. This record comes from a study of beta chain features in type 1 diabetes. Study outcomes and limitations: Compared to healthy donors, patients appeared to have naive, central memory and Treg TCRB repertoires that were more alike.

Germline V lookup: CDR1 KGHSH, CDR2 LQKENI. After removal of 6 bases from V and 4 bases from J, the junction contained 3 bases not matched to a gene. CDR3 length equals 13 residues. Expressed TCRB transcripts got sequenced, as all isolated RNA was reverse transcribed. The data were produced by immunoSEQ multiplex PCR, yet TCRdb's version contains in-frame clones alone and is incomplete. The data show around 200,000 clones, around an eighth seen once. The sequenced sample consisted of central memory CD4+ T cells from blood. The chain couples TRBV18 to TRBJ1-5, with 7 nucleotides matching TRBD1. This sequence was found in a woman between 18 and 29 years old in good health. The CDR3 protein is CASSQGENQPQHF. As DNA, the CDR3 is TGTGCCAGCTCCCAGGGGGAGAATCAGCCCCAGCATTTT.